One T cell receptor beta chain is described in this entry. The antigen is undetermined. CDR1 is MNHNY and CDR2 is SVGAGI in the germline V gene (reference sequence). The CDR3 consists of 11 residues. Unmatched junction bases numbered 8, after V lost 11 bases and J lost 8 bases. The sample is drawn from a study of T cell responses to AZD1222 COVID-19 vaccine. Study conclusions and caveats: Of the AZD1222 recipients, only 5 or 6 were seropositive at baseline. Nearly half of spike-specific TCRs reportedly go after variant regions that carry no mutations. Spike-specific TCR breadth and depth grew following two AZD1222 doses.

Produced via immunoSEQ multiplex PCR; TCRdb's table is partial and in-frame only. The data show about 160,000 clones, 92% seen once. The analysis combined second doses at about 4 or about 12 weeks. This clonotype originated in an adult who received the AZD1222 COVID-19 vaccine. The chain couples TRBV6-6 to TRBJ1-2, with TRBD1 identical over 7 bases. The material was peripheral blood, obtained 28 days after the second AZD1222 dose. Written as DNA, the CDR3 is TGTGCCGTCCAGGGGGAGCAGGGCTACACCTTC. Amino acids: CAVQGEQGYTF.